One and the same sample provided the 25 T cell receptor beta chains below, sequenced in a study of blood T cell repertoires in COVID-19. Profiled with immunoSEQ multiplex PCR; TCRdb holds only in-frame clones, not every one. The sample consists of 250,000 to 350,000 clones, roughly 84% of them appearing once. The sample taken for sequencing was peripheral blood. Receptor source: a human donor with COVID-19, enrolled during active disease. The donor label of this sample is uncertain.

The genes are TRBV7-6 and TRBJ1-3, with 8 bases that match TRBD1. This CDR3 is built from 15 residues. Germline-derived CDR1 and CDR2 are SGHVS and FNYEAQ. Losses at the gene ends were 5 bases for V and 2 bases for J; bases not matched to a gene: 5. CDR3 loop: CASSPVTGAGNTIYF. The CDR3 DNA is TGTGCCAGCAGCCCAGTGACAGGGGCTGGAAACACCATATATTTT.

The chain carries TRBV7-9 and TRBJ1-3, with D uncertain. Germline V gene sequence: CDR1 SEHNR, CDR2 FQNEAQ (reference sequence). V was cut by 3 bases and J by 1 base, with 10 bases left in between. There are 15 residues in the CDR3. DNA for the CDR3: TGTGCCAGCAGCTTGAGCGCCTCGTCTGGAAACACCATATATTTT. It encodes CASSLSASSGNTIYF.

The CDR3 sequence is CASSIYLRDNEQFF. The CDR3 nucleotides read TGTGCCAGTAGTATATATCTGAGAGACAATGAGCAGTTCTTC. The gene calls are TRBV19 and TRBJ2-1; no clear D. The CDR3 contains 14 residues. The V and J ends lost 2 bases and 5 bases respectively, with 10 bases between them. Germline V gene lookup returns CDR1 LNHDA and CDR2 SQIVND (reference sequence).

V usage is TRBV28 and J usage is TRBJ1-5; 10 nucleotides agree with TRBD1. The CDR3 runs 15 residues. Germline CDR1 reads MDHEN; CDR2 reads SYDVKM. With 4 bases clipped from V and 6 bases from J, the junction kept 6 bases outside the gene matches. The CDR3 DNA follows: TGTGCCAGCAGTTCCCCGGACAGGGGGGCTCAGCCCCAGCATTTT. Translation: CASSSPDRGAQPQHF. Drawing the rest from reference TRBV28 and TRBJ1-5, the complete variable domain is DVKVTQSSRYLVKRTGEKVFLECVQDMDHENMFWYRQDPGLGLRLIYFSYDVKMKEKGDIPEGYSVSREKKERFSLILESASTNQTSMYLCASSSPDRGAQPQHFGDGTRLSIL.

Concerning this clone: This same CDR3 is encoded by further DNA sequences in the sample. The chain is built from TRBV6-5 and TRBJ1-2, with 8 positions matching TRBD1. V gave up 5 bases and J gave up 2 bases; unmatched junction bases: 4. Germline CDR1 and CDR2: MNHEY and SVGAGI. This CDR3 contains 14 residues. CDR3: CASSRDRTNYGYTF. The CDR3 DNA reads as TGTGCCAGCAGTCGGGACAGGACCAACTATGGCTACACCTTC.

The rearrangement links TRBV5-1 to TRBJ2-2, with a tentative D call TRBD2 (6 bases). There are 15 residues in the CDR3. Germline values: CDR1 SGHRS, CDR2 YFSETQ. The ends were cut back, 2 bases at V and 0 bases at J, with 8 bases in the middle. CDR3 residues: CASSFGGSNTGELFF. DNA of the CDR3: TGCGCCAGCAGCTTCGGGGGATCGAACACCGGGGAGCTGTTTTTT.

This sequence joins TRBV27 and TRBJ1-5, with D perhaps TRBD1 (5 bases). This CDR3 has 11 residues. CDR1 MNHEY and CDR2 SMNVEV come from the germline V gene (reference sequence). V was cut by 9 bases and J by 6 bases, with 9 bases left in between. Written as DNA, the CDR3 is TGTGCCAGTGGGGGGATTCAGCCCCAGCATTTT. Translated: CASGGIQPQHF.

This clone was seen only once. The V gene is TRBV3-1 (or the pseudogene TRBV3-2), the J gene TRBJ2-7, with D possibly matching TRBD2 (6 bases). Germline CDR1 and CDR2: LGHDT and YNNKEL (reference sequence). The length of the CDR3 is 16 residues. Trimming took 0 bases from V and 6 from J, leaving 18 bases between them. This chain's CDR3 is CASSQEWGRTGGEQYF. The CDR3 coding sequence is TGTGCCAGCAGCCAAGAATGGGGACGGACCGGGGGCGAGCAGTACTTC.

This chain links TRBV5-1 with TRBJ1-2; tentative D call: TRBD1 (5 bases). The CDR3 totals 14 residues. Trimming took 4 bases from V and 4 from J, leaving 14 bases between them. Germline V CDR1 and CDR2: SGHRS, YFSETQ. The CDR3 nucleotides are TGCGCCAGCAGCACTGACCGGGGGGGCTATGGCTACACCTTC. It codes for CASSTDRGGYGYTF.

The CDR3 coding sequence is TGTGCCAGCAGTTACGCCCCAGGAGCCAAAAACATTCAGTACTTC. This sequence encodes CASSYAPGAKNIQYF. The chain employs TRBV6-5 and TRBJ2-4; unclear D gene. This CDR3 is built from 15 residues. Trimming removed 2 bases at V and 0 bases at J, with 8 bases between. The germline CDR1 and CDR2 sequences are MNHEY and SVGAGI.

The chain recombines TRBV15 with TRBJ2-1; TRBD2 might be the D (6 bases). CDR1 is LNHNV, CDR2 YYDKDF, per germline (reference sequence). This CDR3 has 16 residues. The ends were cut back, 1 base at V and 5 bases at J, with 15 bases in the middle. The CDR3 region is CATSRGGGTANNEQFF. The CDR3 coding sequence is TGTGCCACCAGCAGAGGAGGCGGGACTGCCAACAATGAGCAGTTCTTC.

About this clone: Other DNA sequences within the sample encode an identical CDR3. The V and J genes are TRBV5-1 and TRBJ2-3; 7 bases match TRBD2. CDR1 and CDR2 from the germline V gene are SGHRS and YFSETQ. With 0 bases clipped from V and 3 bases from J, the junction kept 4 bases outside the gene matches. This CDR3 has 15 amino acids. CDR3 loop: CASSLGPGGTDTQYF. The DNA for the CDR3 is TGCGCCAGCAGCTTGGGACCCGGGGGGACAGATACGCAGTATTTT.

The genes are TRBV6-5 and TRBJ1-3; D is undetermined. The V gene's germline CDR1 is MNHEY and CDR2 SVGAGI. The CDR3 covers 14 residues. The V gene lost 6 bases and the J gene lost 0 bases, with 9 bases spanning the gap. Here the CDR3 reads CASRPPSSGNTIYF. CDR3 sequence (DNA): TGTGCCAGCAGACCGCCGAGCTCTGGAAACACCATATATTTT.

The CDR3 nucleotides read TGTGCCATCAGTGTCAGGGTAGCAAACACCATATATTTT. Its translation is CAISVRVANTIYF. The chain joins TRBV10-3 to TRBJ1-3, with a possible D match to TRBD1 (5 bases). This CDR3 is built from 13 residues. Trimming removed 4 bases at V and 6 bases at J, with 10 bases between. Germline V gene data show CDR1 as ENHRY and CDR2 as SYGVKD.

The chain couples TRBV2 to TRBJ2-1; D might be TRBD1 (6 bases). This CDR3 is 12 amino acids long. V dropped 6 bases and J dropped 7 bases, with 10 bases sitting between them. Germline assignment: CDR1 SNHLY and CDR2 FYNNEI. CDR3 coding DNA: TGTGCCAGCAGCGGTGACAGGAATGAGCAGTTCTTC. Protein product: CASSGDRNEQFF.

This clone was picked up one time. The CDR3 loop is CASSQGQSSGANVLTF. The CDR3 region has the DNA TGTGCCAGCTCACAAGGACAGTCCTCTGGGGCCAACGTCCTGACTTTC. This sequence joins TRBV18 and TRBJ2-6, with a tentative D call TRBD1 (6 bases). CDR1 and CDR2 (germline): KGHSH, LQKENI. Trimming took 4 bases from V and 0 from J, leaving 10 bases between them. The CDR3 has 16 residues.

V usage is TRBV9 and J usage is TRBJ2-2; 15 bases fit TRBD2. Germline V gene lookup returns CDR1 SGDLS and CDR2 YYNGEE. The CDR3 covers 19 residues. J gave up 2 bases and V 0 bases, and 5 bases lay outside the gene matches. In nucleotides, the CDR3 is TGTGCCAGCAGCGTAGATTCGGGACTAGCGGGAGGCAACACCGGGGAGCTGTTTTTT. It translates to CASSVDSGLAGGNTGELFF.

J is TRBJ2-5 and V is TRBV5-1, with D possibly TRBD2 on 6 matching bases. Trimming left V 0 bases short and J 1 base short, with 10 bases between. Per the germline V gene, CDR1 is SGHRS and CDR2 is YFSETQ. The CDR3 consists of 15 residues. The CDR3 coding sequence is TGCGCCAGCAGCTTGGACACTAGCACCCAAGAGACCCAGTACTTC. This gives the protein CASSLDTSTQETQYF.

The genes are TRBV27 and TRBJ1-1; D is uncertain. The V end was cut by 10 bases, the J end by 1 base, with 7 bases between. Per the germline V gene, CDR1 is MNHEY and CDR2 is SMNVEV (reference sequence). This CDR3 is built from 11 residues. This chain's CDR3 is CATGGNTEAFF. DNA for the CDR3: TGTGCCACAGGTGGGAACACTGAAGCTTTCTTT.

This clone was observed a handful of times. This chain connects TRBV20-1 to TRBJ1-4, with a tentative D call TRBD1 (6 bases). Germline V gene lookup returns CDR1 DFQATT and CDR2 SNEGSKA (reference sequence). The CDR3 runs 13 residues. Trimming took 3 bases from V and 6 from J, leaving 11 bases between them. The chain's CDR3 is CSASDRRDEKLFF. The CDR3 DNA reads TGCAGTGCTAGTGACAGGAGGGATGAAAAACTGTTTTTT.

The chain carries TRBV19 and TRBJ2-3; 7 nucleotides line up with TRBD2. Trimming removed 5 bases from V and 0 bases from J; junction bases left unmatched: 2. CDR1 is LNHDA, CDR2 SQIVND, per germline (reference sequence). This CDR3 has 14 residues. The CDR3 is CASSATSSTDTQYF. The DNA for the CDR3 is TGTGCCAGTAGTGCGACTAGCAGCACAGATACGCAGTATTTT.

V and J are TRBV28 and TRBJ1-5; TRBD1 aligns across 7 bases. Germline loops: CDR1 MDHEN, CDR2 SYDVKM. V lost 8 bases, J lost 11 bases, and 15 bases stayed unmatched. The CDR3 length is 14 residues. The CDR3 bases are TGTGCCAGCCAAGGGGGCATGGGTTTAGTGGCCCAGCATTTT. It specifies CASQGGMGLVAQHF.

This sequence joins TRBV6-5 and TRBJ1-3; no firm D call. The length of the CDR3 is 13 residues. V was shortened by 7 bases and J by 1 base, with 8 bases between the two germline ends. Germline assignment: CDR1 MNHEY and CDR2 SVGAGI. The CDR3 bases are TGTGCCAGCAAGCTTAGTTCTGGAAACACCATATATTTT. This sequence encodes CASKLSSGNTIYF.

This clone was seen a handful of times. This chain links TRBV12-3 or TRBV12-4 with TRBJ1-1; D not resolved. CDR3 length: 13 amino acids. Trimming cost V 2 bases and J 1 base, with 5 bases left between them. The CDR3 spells CASSLRENTEAFF. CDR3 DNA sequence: TGTGCCAGCAGTTTACGGGAGAACACTGAAGCTTTCTTT.

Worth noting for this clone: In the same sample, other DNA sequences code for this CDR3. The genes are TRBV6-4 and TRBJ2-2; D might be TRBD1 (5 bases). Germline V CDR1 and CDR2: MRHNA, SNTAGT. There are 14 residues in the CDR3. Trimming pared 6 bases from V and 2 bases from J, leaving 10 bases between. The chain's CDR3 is CASRPDRNTGELFF. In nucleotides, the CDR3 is TGTGCCAGCAGACCCGACAGAAACACCGGGGAGCTGTTTTTT.